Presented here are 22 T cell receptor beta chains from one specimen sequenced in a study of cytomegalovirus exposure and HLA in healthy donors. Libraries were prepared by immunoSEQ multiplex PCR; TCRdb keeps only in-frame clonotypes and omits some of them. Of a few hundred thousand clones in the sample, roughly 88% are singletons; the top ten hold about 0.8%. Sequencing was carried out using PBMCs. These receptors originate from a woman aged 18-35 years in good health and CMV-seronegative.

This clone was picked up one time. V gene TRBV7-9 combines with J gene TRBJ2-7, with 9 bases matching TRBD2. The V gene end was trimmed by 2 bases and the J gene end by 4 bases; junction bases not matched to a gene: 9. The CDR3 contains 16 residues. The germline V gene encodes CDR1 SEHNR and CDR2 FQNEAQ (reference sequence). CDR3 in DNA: TGTGCCAGCAGCTTATCGTCTAGCGGGAATAAGTACGAGCAGTACTTC. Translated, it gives CASSLSSSGNKYEQYF.

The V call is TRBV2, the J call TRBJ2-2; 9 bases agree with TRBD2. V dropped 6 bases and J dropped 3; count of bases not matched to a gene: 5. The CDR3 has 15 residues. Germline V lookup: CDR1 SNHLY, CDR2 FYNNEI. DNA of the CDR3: TGTGCCAGCAGGCGTAGCGGGAGTGACACCGGGGAGCTGTTTTTT. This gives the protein CASRRSGSDTGELFF. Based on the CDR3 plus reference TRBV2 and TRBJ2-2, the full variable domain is EPEVTQTPSHQVTQMGQEVILRCVPISNHLYFYWYRQILGQKVEFLVSFYNNEISEKSEIFDDQFSVERPDGSNFTLKIRSTKLEDSAMYFCASRRSGSDTGELFFGEGSRLTVL.

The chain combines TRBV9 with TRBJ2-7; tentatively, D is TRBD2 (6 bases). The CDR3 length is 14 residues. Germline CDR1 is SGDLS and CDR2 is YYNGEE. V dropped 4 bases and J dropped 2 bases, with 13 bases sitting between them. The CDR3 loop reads CASSLGDSAYEQYF. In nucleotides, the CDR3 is TGTGCCAGCAGCCTCGGGGACTCCGCCTACGAGCAGTACTTC.

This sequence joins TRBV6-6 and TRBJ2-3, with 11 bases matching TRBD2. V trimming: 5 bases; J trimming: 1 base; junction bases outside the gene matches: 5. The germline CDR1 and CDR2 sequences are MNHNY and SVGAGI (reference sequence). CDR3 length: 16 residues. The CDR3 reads CASSKLAGDGTDTQYF. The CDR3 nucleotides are TGTGCCAGCAGTAAACTAGCGGGAGACGGCACAGATACGCAGTATTTT.

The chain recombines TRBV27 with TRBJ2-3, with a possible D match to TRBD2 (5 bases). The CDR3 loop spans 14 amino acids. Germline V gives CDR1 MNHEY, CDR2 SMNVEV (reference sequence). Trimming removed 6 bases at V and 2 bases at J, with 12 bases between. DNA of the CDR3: TGTGCCAGCAGCAATGCCCGGGACACAGATACGCAGTATTTT. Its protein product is CASSNARDTDTQYF.

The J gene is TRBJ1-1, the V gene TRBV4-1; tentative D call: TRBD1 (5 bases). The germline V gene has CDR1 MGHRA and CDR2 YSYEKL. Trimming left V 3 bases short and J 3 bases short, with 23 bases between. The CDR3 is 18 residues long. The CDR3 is CASSQTGQGRIGDTEAFF. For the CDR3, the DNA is TGCGCCAGCAGCCAGACCGGGCAGGGTAGAATAGGCGACACTGAAGCTTTCTTT.

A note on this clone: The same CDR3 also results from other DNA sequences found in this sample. CDR3 DNA sequence: TGCGCCAGCAGCTTAGGGAGCTCCTACAATGAGCAGTTCTTC. This gives the protein CASSLGSSYNEQFF. The J gene is TRBJ2-1, the V gene TRBV5-1, with D perhaps matching TRBD2 (5 bases). V was shortened by 2 bases and J by 0 bases, with 6 bases between the two germline ends. The length of the CDR3 is 14 residues. CDR1 SGHRS and CDR2 YFSETQ come from the germline V gene.

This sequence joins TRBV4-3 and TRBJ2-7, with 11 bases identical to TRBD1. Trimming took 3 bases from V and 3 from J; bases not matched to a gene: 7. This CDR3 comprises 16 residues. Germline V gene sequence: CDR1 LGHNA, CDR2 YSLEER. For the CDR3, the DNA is TGCGCCAGCAGCCACCGGACAGGGGGCGTCGGCTACGAGCAGTACTTC. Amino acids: CASSHRTGGVGYEQYF.

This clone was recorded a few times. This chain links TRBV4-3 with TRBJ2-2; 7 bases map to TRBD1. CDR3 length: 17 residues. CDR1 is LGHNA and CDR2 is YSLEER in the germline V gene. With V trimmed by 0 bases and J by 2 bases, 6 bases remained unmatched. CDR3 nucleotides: TGCGCCAGCAGCCAAGAAACAGGGGTACTCAACACCGGGGAGCTGTTTTTT. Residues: CASSQETGVLNTGELFF.

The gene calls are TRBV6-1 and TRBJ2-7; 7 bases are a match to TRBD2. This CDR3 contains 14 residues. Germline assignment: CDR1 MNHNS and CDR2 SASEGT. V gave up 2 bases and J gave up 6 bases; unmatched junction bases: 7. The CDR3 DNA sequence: TGTGCCAGCAGTGAACCTTGGCGGGAGATCGAGCAGTACTTC. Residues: CASSEPWREIEQYF.

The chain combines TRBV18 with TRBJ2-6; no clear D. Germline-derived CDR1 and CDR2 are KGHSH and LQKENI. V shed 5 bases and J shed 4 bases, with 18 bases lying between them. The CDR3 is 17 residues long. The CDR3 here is CASSSIPWVGGANVLTF. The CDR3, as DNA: TGTGCCAGCTCATCTATACCATGGGTGGGCGGGGCCAACGTCCTGACTTTC.

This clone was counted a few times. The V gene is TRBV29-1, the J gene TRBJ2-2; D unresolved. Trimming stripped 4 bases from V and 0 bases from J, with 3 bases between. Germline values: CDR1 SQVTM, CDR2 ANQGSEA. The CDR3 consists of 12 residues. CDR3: CSVGPNTGELFF. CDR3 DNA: TGCAGCGTTGGGCCGAACACCGGGGAGCTGTTTTTT.

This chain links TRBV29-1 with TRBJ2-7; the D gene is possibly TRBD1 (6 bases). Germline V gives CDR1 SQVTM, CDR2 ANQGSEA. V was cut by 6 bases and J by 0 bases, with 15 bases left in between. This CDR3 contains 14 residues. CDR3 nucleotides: TGCAGCGTCTCGGGACAAAGGTTCTCCTACGAGCAGTACTTC. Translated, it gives CSVSGQRFSYEQYF.

The CDR3 sequence: CASRTENYGYTF. For the CDR3, the DNA is TGTGCCAGCAGGACAGAGAACTATGGCTACACCTTC. The J gene is TRBJ1-2, the V gene TRBV28, with D maybe TRBD1 (5 bases). Trimming removed 6 bases at V and 2 bases at J, with 7 bases between. CDR1 is MDHEN, CDR2 SYDVKM, per germline. CDR3 length: 12 residues.

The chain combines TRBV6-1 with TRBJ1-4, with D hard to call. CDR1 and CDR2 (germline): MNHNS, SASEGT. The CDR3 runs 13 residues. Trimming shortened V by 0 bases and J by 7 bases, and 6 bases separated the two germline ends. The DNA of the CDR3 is TGTGCCAGCAGTGAAGCCTGGAGTGAAAAACTGTTTTTT. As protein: CASSEAWSEKLFF.

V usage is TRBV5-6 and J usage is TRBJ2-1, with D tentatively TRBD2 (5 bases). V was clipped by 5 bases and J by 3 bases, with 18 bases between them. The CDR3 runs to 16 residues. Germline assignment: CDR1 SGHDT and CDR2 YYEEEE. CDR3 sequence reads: CASSYLLASFYNEQFF. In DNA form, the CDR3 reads TGTGCCAGCAGTTATTTGCTAGCCTCCTTCTACAATGAGCAGTTCTTC.

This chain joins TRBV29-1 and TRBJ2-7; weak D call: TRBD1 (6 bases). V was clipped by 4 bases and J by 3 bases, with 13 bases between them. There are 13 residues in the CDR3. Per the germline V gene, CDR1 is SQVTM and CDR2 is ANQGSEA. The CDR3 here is CSVGAQGIYEQYF. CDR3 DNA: TGCAGCGTTGGGGCCCAGGGGATCTACGAGCAGTACTTC.

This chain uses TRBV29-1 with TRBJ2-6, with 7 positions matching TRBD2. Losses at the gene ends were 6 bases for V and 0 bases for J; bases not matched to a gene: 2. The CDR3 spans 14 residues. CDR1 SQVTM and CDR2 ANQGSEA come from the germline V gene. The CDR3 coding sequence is TGCAGCGTAACGGGGGGCTCTGGGGCCAACGTCCTGACTTTC. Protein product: CSVTGGSGANVLTF.

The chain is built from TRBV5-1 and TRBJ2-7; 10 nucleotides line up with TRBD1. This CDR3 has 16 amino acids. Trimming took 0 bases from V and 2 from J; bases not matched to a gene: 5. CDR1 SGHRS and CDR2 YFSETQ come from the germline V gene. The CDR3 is CASSLAGTGATYEQYF. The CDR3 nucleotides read TGCGCCAGCAGCTTGGCCGGGACAGGGGCCACCTACGAGCAGTACTTC.

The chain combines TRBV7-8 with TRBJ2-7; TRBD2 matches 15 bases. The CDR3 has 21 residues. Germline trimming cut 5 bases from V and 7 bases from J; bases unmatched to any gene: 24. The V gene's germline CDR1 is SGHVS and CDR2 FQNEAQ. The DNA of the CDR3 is TGTGCCAGCAGCCTTAGAGGGCGTGGGACTAGCGGGAGGCCCCCTCAAGGAGAGCAGTACTTC. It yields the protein CASSLRGRGTSGRPPQGEQYF.

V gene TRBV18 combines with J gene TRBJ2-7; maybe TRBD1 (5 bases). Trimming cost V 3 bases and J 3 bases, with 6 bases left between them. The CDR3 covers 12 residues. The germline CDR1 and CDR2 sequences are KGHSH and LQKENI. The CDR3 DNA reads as TGTGCCAGCTCACCTGGACACTACGAGCAGTACTTC. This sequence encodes CASSPGHYEQYF. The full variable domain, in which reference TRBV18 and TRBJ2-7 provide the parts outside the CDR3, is NAGVMQNPRHLVRRRGQEARLRCSPMKGHSHVYWYRQLPEEGLKFMVYLQKENIIDESGMPKERFSAEFPKEGPSILRIQQVVRGDSAAYFCASSPGHYEQYFGPGTRLTVT.

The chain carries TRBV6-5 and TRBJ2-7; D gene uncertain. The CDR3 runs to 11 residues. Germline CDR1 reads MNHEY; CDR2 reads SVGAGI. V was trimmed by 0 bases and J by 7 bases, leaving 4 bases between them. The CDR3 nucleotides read TGTGCCAGCAGTTACTCGCAGGAGCAGTACTTC. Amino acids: CASSYSQEQYF.